Shown below are 32 T cell receptor beta chains from a single sample sequenced in a study of shared clonotypes between healthy human individuals. Only in-frame clones appear in the TCRdb table, and some are missing; sequencing was by immunoSEQ multiplex PCR. Found here are 490,000 or so clones, roughly 85% of them singletons; the top ten hold approximately 12%. Sample: PBMCs. Source of these receptors: a woman aged 40-49 years in good health. Some clones in this sample may be carry-over from other donors' samples.

The chain employs TRBV18 and TRBJ2-5, with D unresolved. Trimming cost V 5 bases and J 0 bases, with 4 bases left between them. The CDR3 runs 12 residues. CDR1 and CDR2 from the germline V gene are KGHSH and LQKENI. DNA of the CDR3: TGTGCCAGCTCATCTAACCAAGAGACCCAGTACTTC. Amino acid sequence: CASSSNQETQYF.

This rearrangement joins TRBV6-6 to TRBJ2-1, with D maybe TRBD2 (5 bases). V was cut by 4 bases and J by 4 bases, with 14 bases left in between. CDR1 is MNHNY, CDR2 SVGAGI, per germline (reference sequence). The length of the CDR3 is 15 residues. The CDR3 protein is CASSSFARTYNEQFF. Written as DNA, the CDR3 is TGTGCCAGCAGTTCCTTTGCGCGGACTTACAATGAGCAGTTCTTC.

V is TRBV28 and J is TRBJ1-5; 11 bases are shared with TRBD1. The CDR3 totals 19 residues. Germline trimming cut 6 bases from V and 1 base from J; bases unmatched to any gene: 14. Germline lookup yields CDR1 MDHEN and CDR2 SYDVKM. CDR3 sequence (DNA): TGTGCCAGCAGCCCAGCCCGGGACAGGGGGTTGTGGAGCAATCAGCCCCAGCATTTT. This sequence encodes CASSPARDRGLWSNQPQHF. Full variable domain (rest looked up from reference TRBV28 and TRBJ1-5): DVKVTQSSRYLVKRTGEKVFLECVQDMDHENMFWYRQDPGLGLRLIYFSYDVKMKEKGDIPEGYSVSREKKERFSLILESASTNQTSMYLCASSPARDRGLWSNQPQHFGDGTRLSIL.

This clone has a handful of counts. V and J are TRBV5-1 and TRBJ2-3, with 13 bases lining up with TRBD2. CDR3 length: 16 residues. With V trimmed by 1 base and J by 3 bases, 2 bases remained unmatched. Looked up from germline, CDR1 is SGHRS and CDR2 is YFSETQ. This CDR3 is CASSLTSGRGTDTQYF. DNA of the CDR3: TGCGCCAGCAGCTTGACTAGCGGGAGGGGTACAGATACGCAGTATTTT.

The CDR3 bases are TGCGCCAGCAGCGCCTCAGGGGACCTCGCCGGAAAACTGTTTTTT. As protein: CASSASGDLAGKLFF. This chain links TRBV5-1 with TRBJ1-4; a possible D gene is TRBD1 (6 bases). V lost 4 bases and J lost 10, with 20 bases in between. From germline, CDR1 is SGHRS and CDR2 YFSETQ. This CDR3 region has 15 residues.

The V and J genes are TRBV20-1 and TRBJ1-1; no firm D call. The CDR3 is made up of 10 amino acids. Germline V gene data show CDR1 as DFQATT and CDR2 as SNEGSKA (reference sequence). The CDR3 DNA reads as TGCCTTATGTGGCGCACTGAAGCTTTCTTT. Translated: CLMWRTEAFF.

V is TRBV5-5 and J is TRBJ2-7, with TRBD1 as a possible D gene (6 bases). In germline, CDR1 is SGHKS, CDR2 YYEKEE (reference sequence). The CDR3 has 14 amino acids. V was shortened by 0 bases and J by 4 bases, with 11 bases between the two germline ends. CDR3 in DNA: TGTGCCAGCAGCTTGGGACAGGTCGTGTACGAGCAGTACTTC. Its protein is CASSLGQVVYEQYF.

The CDR3 DNA sequence: TGTGCCAGCTCCCCGGGACTAGCGGATTTTTCCTACGAGCAGTACTTC. Protein product: CASSPGLADFSYEQYF. This chain joins TRBV18 and TRBJ2-7; 11 nucleotides agree with TRBD2. The J segment lost 1 base and the V segment lost 6 bases, leaving 8 bases of the junction unmatched. The CDR3 has 16 amino acids. Germline loops: CDR1 KGHSH, CDR2 LQKENI.

CDR3 nucleotide sequence: TGCGCCAGCAGCCTCCGGGGACTGCGGACTGAGACCCAGTACTTC. It codes for CASSLRGLRTETQYF. The rearrangement joins TRBV5-1 to TRBJ2-5; possibly TRBD2 for D (6 bases). There are 15 residues in the CDR3. V was cut by 4 bases and J by 5 bases, with 18 bases left in between. Germline-derived CDR1 and CDR2 are SGHRS and YFSETQ.

This clone was picked up one time. The chain has TRBV7-2 and TRBJ2-1; possible D gene TRBD2, 6 bases. In germline, CDR1 is SGHTA, CDR2 FQGNSA. Trimming cost V 0 bases and J 3 bases, with 6 bases left between them. The CDR3 extends over 14 amino acids. Written as DNA, the CDR3 is TGTGCCAGCAGCTTAGCGCGGGGCTACAATGAGCAGTTCTTC. As protein: CASSLARGYNEQFF. The full variable domain, with the rest looked up from reference TRBV7-2 and TRBJ2-1, is GAGVSQSPSNKVTEKGKDVELRCDPISGHTALYWYRQSLGQGLEFLIYFQGNSAPDKSGLPSDRFSAERTGGSVSTLTIQRTQQEDSAVYLCASSLARGYNEQFFGPGTRLTVL.

The count of this clone is one. Distinct nucleotide sequences in the sample also encode this CDR3. V is TRBV28 and J is TRBJ1-5; D gene unclear. The germline V gene encodes CDR1 MDHEN and CDR2 SYDVKM. The CDR3 extends over 11 amino acids. V was pared by 6 bases and J by 5 bases, with 5 bases between. CDR3 in amino acids: CASSRYQPQHF. The DNA for the CDR3 is TGTGCCAGCAGCCGTTATCAGCCCCAGCATTTT.

Regarding this clone: A read error is possible here, since a much larger clone lies one base away. This chain connects TRBV5-4 to TRBJ2-2, with D unresolved. Per the germline V gene, CDR1 is SGHNT and CDR2 is YYREEE (reference sequence). CDR3 length equals 13 residues. The chain's CDR3 is CARSLVHTGELFF. The CDR3 bases are TGTGCCCGCAGCTTGGTACACACCGGGGAGCTGTTTTTT.

The CDR3: CASSTDLAGGGETQYF. CDR3 sequence (DNA): TGTGCCAGCAGCACGGATCTAGCGGGAGGGGGGGAGACCCAGTACTTC. The chain recombines TRBV5-4 with TRBJ2-5; 12 bases map to TRBD2. The CDR3 totals 16 residues. Germline values: CDR1 SGHNT, CDR2 YYREEE (reference sequence). The V segment lost 4 bases and the J segment 5 bases; nucleotides outside the gene matches: 9. Full variable domain (missing parts from reference TRBV5-4 and TRBJ2-5): ETGVTQSPTHLIKTRGQQVTLRCSSQSGHNTVSWYQQALGQGPQFIFQYYREEENGRGNFPPRFSGLQFPNYSSELNVNALELDDSALYLCASSTDLAGGGETQYFGPGTRLLVL.

In this sample, this clone turned up many times. The V gene is TRBV10-3, the J gene TRBJ2-3; 10 positions match TRBD2. Germline CDR1 ENHRY, CDR2 SYGVKD. V shed 4 bases, J shed 2 bases, and the junction held 3 bases outside the gene matches. The CDR3 is 15 residues long. The CDR3 region is CAISGAGGLTDTQYF. The CDR3 DNA is TGTGCCATCAGTGGAGCGGGAGGGCTCACAGATACGCAGTATTTT.

This clone was picked up one time. The J gene is TRBJ2-3, the V gene TRBV5-1; no clear D. The germline CDR1 and CDR2 sequences are SGHRS and YFSETQ. CDR3 size: 14 residues. The V and J ends lost 1 base and 0 bases respectively, with 6 bases between them. CDR3 sequence reads: CASSLNPSTDTQYF. CDR3 DNA: TGCGCCAGCAGCTTGAACCCGAGCACAGATACGCAGTATTTT.

The chain links TRBV29-1 to TRBJ1-1, with 8 nucleotides matching TRBD1. V shed 4 bases and J 4 bases; nucleotides not matched to a gene: 8. Germline CDR1 and CDR2: SQVTM and ANQGSEA. The CDR3 contains 14 residues. CDR3 sequence: CSVGQGTSGTEAFF. Written as DNA, the CDR3 is TGCAGCGTTGGACAGGGGACGAGCGGCACTGAAGCTTTCTTT. Filled out from reference TRBV29-1 and TRBJ1-1, the complete variable domain reads SAVISQKPSRDICQRGTSLTIQCQVDSQVTMMFWYRQQPGQSLTLIATANQGSEATYESGFVIDKFPISRPNLTFSTLTVSNMSPEDSSIYLCSVGQGTSGTEAFFGQGTRLTVV.

V is TRBV5-8 and J is TRBJ2-1; D is undetermined. V was pared by 0 bases and J by 7 bases, with 8 bases between. The CDR3 sequence is 13 residues long. CDR1 and CDR2 (germline): SGHTS, YDEGEE. The CDR3 DNA is TGTGCCAGCAGCTTGGGAGTCGGGAATGAGCAGTTCTTC. It encodes CASSLGVGNEQFF.

The chain couples TRBV6-1 to TRBJ1-1; 8 positions match TRBD1. Germline V gene sequence: CDR1 MNHNS, CDR2 SASEGT. This CDR3 has 14 residues. The trim removed 8 bases at V and 2 bases at J, leaving 7 bases unmatched. The CDR3 sequence is CASRPDRENTEAFF. CDR3 bases: TGTGCCAGCCGACCGGACAGGGAAAACACTGAAGCTTTCTTT.

The table lists this clone with a count of one. The chain has TRBV6-6 and TRBJ1-1; D is possibly TRBD1 (6 bases). Germline-derived CDR1 and CDR2 are MNHNY and SVGAGI (reference sequence). Trimming removed 4 bases at V and 1 base at J, with 10 bases between. This CDR3 has 14 amino acids. The CDR3 loop is CASSFQQGNTEAFF. The CDR3 bases are TGTGCCAGCAGTTTTCAACAGGGGAACACTGAAGCTTTCTTT.

Of note for this clone: A much larger clone lies one base from this, so it may be a read error. V is TRBV11-2 and J is TRBJ2-7; TRBD1 is a possible D gene (5 bases). Germline V gene data show CDR1 as SGHAT and CDR2 as FQNNGV. V lost 8 bases and J 0 bases, leaving 8 bases between the germline ends. The CDR3 consists of 12 residues. The CDR3 sequence: CASAGSSYEQYF. The CDR3 DNA follows: TGTGCCAGCGCAGGGTCCTCCTACGAGCAGTACTTC.

V and J are TRBV4-1 and TRBJ2-1; no reliable D call. The CDR3 sequence is 15 residues long. V dropped 1 base and J dropped 0 bases, with 7 bases sitting between them. Germline V lookup: CDR1 MGHRA, CDR2 YSYEKL. CDR3 amino acids: CASSQGLNSYNEQFF. CDR3 bases: TGCGCCAGCAGCCAAGGTCTAAACTCCTACAATGAGCAGTTCTTC.

A note on this clone: It may be a read error: a sequence one base away is much more abundant. This chain uses TRBV5-1 with TRBJ2-7, with 10 positions matching TRBD2. V was pared by 4 bases and J by 0 bases, with 4 bases of the junction left unmatched. This CDR3 is 15 amino acids long. Germline assignment: CDR1 SGHRS and CDR2 YFSETQ. The CDR3 loop is CASSRSGGSSYEQYF. The CDR3 DNA reads TGCGCCAGCAGCCGTAGCGGGGGGAGCTCCTACGAGCAGTACTTC.

V is TRBV5-1 and J is TRBJ1-1; possible D gene TRBD1, 6 bases. Trimming took off 4 bases at V and 1 base at J, with 14 bases between the two ends. The CDR3 covers 15 residues. CDR1 is SGHRS and CDR2 is YFSETQ in the germline V gene. CDR3 sequence (DNA): TGCGCCAGCAGCCCGAGGACAGCTCAGAACACTGAAGCTTTCTTT. This encodes CASSPRTAQNTEAFF.

With respect to this clone: With only one base between it and a far larger clone, this is likely a read error. Other DNA sequences within the sample encode an identical CDR3. The chain links TRBV30 to TRBJ2-5, with D perhaps TRBD1 (6 bases). The better agreement between TRBJ2-7 and the DNA end casts doubt on the J call. Germline V gives CDR1 GTSNPN, CDR2 SVGIG (reference sequence). The CDR3 loop spans 14 amino acids. CDR3 amino acids: CAWSVLRGSYEQYF. DNA for the CDR3: TGTGCCTGGAGTGTGCTCAGGGGCTCCTACGAGCAGTACTTC.

The chain is built from TRBV23-1 and TRBJ2-7; 7 bases match TRBD2. TRBV23-1 is designated an ORF whose function remains uncertain. Trimming took 1 base from V and 6 from J; bases not matched to a gene: 21. CDR3 length: 19 amino acids. For the CDR3, the DNA is TGCGCCAGCAGTCAATTACAGAAAAGTATCCGGGACTACGGACCCGAGCAGTACTTC. Translated: CASSQLQKSIRDYGPEQYF.

The chain combines TRBV9 with TRBJ1-2, with TRBD1 identical over 7 bases. Germline assignment: CDR1 SGDLS and CDR2 YYNGEE. J gave up 6 bases and V 0 bases, and 11 bases lay outside the gene matches. This CDR3 spans 16 amino acids. CDR3 sequence reads: CASSVVYEGADDGYTF. For the CDR3, the DNA is TGTGCCAGCAGCGTAGTTTACGAGGGGGCGGACGATGGCTACACCTTC.

The rearrangement joins TRBV7-2 to TRBJ2-2; D possibly corresponds to TRBD1 (6 bases). The V gene's germline CDR1 is SGHTA and CDR2 FQGNSA. The CDR3 sequence is 15 residues long. Trimming shortened V by 2 bases and J by 1 base, and 8 bases separated the two germline ends. The CDR3 sequence is CASSLLTGNTGELFF. In DNA, the CDR3 is TGTGCCAGCAGCTTATTGACAGGGAACACCGGGGAGCTGTTTTTT.

This chain's CDR3 is CASSDSGSHNYNEQFF. In DNA form, the CDR3 reads TGTGCCAGCAGTGACTCGGGTTCGCACAACTACAATGAGCAGTTCTTC. The V gene is TRBV6-4, the J gene TRBJ2-1; unclear D gene. The V gene lost 0 bases and the J gene lost 3 bases, with 12 bases spanning the gap. Germline V CDR1 and CDR2: MRHNA, SNTAGT. The CDR3 sequence is 16 residues long.

V gene TRBV19 combines with J gene TRBJ1-2; D possibly corresponds to TRBD1 (6 bases). V was pared by 4 bases and J by 7 bases, with 16 bases between. Germline values: CDR1 LNHDA, CDR2 SQIVND (reference sequence). The CDR3 extends over 14 amino acids. This CDR3 reads CASSTTGSLGGYTF. The CDR3 region has the DNA TGTGCCAGTAGTACGACAGGATCGTTGGGTGGCTACACCTTC.

This clone was counted a few times. The chain combines TRBV28 with TRBJ2-6, with TRBD2 as a possible D gene (6 bases). Looked up from germline, CDR1 is MDHEN and CDR2 is SYDVKM. This CDR3 has 14 amino acids. V gave up 8 bases and J gave up 0 bases, with 8 bases separating them. CDR3 loop: CASRGASGANVLTF. In DNA, the CDR3 is TGTGCCAGCCGCGGGGCCTCTGGGGCCAACGTCCTGACTTTC.

This CDR3 reads CASRPWGEAFF. CDR3 sequence (DNA): TGTGCCAGCAGGCCATGGGGTGAGGCTTTCTTT. This chain links TRBV2 with TRBJ1-1; D not resolved. V shed 6 bases and J shed 11 bases, with 13 bases lying between them. CDR1 is SNHLY, CDR2 FYNNEI, per germline. This CDR3 has 11 residues.

This clone has a single count. The chain uses TRBV5-1 and TRBJ1-4; 7 nucleotides line up with TRBD1. Germline V gives CDR1 SGHRS, CDR2 YFSETQ. This CDR3 region has 18 residues. Trimming removed 1 base from V and 6 bases from J; junction bases left unmatched: 15. The CDR3 reads CASSLRPSGGTEDEKLFF. The CDR3 DNA is TGCGCCAGCAGCTTGCGGCCCTCGGGTGGGACAGAAGATGAAAAACTGTTTTTT.